The rows below give T cell receptor beta chains drawn from one sample of a study of early T cells in non-severe SARS-CoV-2 infection. TCRdb ran MiXCR on the 5' RACE reads and lists one entry per CDR3 protein. This sample carries about 81,000 distinct CDR3 sequences, more than 5% of them seen once, and the ten largest clones take roughly 8.1%. Input material: whole blood. These receptors were obtained from an adult who was a healthcare worker with PCR-confirmed SARS-CoV-2 infection or an uninfected control (not recorded which). Each CDR3 is given with its conserved first and last residue. A D gene is named only where the DNA matches it firmly. Expanded clones get a size class; other rows say once, few or many, or leave the size out.

v_gene	abundance	j_gene	d_gene	CDR3aa	CDR3nt
TRBV20-1	many	TRBJ1-2	TRBD1	CSAVTGGRYGYTF	TGCAGTGCTGTGACAGGGGGCCGTTATGGCTACACCTTC
TRBV28	many	TRBJ2-2	TRBD1	CASIKKGQGRIGELFF	TGTGCCAGCATCAAGAAGGGACAGGGCAGGATCGGGGAGCTGTTTTTT
TRBV20-1	many	TRBJ2-7	NA	CSAGGAGAPRLYEQYF	TGCAGTGCTGGCGGCGCAGGGGCACCGCGCCTCTACGAGCAGTACTTC
TRBV18	many	TRBJ2-7	NA	CASQDYEQYF	TGTGCCAGCCAGGATTATGAGCAGTACTTC
TRBV2	many	TRBJ1-6	NA	CASGGHLSSYNSPLHF	TGTGCCAGCGGGGGACACTTAAGCTCCTATAATTCACCCCTCCACTTT
TRBV27	NA	TRBJ1-3	NA	CASSQDSFSGNTIYF	TGTGCCAGCAGCCAAGACAGCTTCTCTGGAAACACCATATATTTT
TRBV11-2	many	TRBJ2-3	NA	CASSLGTDTQYF	TGTGCCAGCAGCTTGGGCACAGATACGCAGTATTTT
TRBV11-2	NA	TRBJ2-2	TRBD2	CASSLRGGSDGGELFF	TGTGCCAGCAGCTTACGAGGCGGGAGTGACGGCGGGGAGCTGTTTTTT
TRBV11-2	NA	TRBJ2-1	TRBD2	CASRLAGPNNEQFF	TGTGCCAGCAGGTTAGCGGGACCCAACAATGAGCAGTTCTTC
TRBV5-8	many	TRBJ2-5	NA	CASSLVSWGETQYF	TGTGCCAGCAGCTTGGTGTCCTGGGGAGAGACCCAGTACTTC
TRBV7-6	many	TRBJ1-6	NA	CASSLGQVESSYNSPLHF	TGTGCCAGCAGCTTAGGACAGGTCGAAAGCTCCTATAATTCACCCCTCCACTTT
TRBV29-1	many	TRBJ1-5	TRBD1	CSVGDRQGQPQHF	TGCAGCGTCGGGGACAGACAAGGACAGCCCCAGCATTTT
TRBV6-6	many	TRBJ1-1	NA	CASSLHGTEAFF	TGTGCCAGCAGCCTACATGGCACTGAAGCTTTCTTT
TRBV7-8	few	TRBJ2-7	TRBD1	CASSRKDRDFSYEQYF	TGTGCCAGCAGCCGAAAGGACAGGGATTTTTCCTACGAGCAGTACTTC
TRBV7-9	NA	TRBJ1-1	NA	CASTETLDLSAFF	TGTGCCAGCACCGAAACATTAGACTTGTCAGCTTTCTTT
TRBV7-6	many	TRBJ2-7	TRBD2	CASSLAPPSGRLRSYEQYF	TGTGCCAGCAGCTTAGCCCCCCCTAGCGGGAGGCTCCGCTCCTACGAGCAGTACTTC
TRBV7-2	many	TRBJ2-5	NA	CASSLALLGETQYF	TGTGCCAGCAGCTTAGCCCTATTAGGGGAGACCCAGTACTTC
TRBV14	NA	TRBJ1-1	NA	CASSLGPTLYNTEAFF	TGTGCCAGCAGCCTGGGACCGACCCTTTACAACACTGAAGCTTTCTTT
TRBV12-3/TRBV12-4	many	TRBJ2-1	TRBD1	CASSFFRGHDNEQFF	TGTGCCAGCAGTTTTTTCAGGGGGCACGACAATGAGCAGTTCTTC
TRBV11-2	many	TRBJ2-3	NA	CASSLEAGPQYF	TGTGCCAGCAGCTTAGAGGCGGGCCCGCAGTATTTT
TRBV11-2	NA	TRBJ2-1	TRBD2	CASSPRVAGGVSYNEQFF	TGTGCCAGCAGCCCCCGGGTAGCGGGGGGGGTCTCCTACAATGAGCAGTTCTTC
TRBV27	many	TRBJ1-6	TRBD1	CASSRTGGEGSPLHF	TGTGCCAGCAGCCGGACAGGGGGCGAGGGATCACCCCTCCACTTT
TRBV6-6	NA	TRBJ1-4	NA	CASSPPSRRELFF	TGTGCCAGCAGCCCCCCGAGTCGCAGGGAACTGTTTTTT
TRBV5-1	many	TRBJ2-1	TRBD2	CASRAGGNNNEQFF	TGCGCCAGCAGAGCGGGAGGGAATAACAATGAGCAGTTCTTC
TRBV29-1	many	TRBJ2-4	NA	CSVEPQANIQYF	TGCAGCGTTGAACCCCAGGCCAACATTCAGTACTTC
TRBV20-1	few	TRBJ1-5	NA	CSARMQGRNQPQHF	TGCAGTGCTAGGATGCAGGGGAGGAATCAGCCCCAGCATTTT
TRBV6-6	NA	TRBJ2-7	NA	CASRGASGSYEQYF	TGTGCCAGCAGGGGGGCCAGCGGTTCCTACGAGCAGTACTTC
TRBV28	few	TRBJ2-3	NA	CASKNRGNTDTQYF	TGTGCCAGCAAAAACCGGGGGAACACAGATACGCAGTATTTT
TRBV14	few	TRBJ2-1	NA	CASSQELLGEQFF	TGTGCCAGCAGCCAAGAGCTCCTGGGTGAGCAGTTCTTC
TRBV12-3/TRBV12-4	many	TRBJ1-1	NA	CASLRAGILTTEAFF	TGTGCCAGCCTCAGGGCAGGTATTCTTACCACTGAAGCTTTCTTT
TRBV18	few	TRBJ2-2	NA	CASSSQGLGELFF	TGTGCCAGCTCATCCCAAGGCCTCGGGGAGCTGTTTTTT
TRBV29-1	NA	TRBJ2-7	TRBD1	CSAEGQNYEQYF	TGCAGCGCAGAGGGACAGAACTACGAGCAGTACTTC
TRBV28	few	TRBJ2-4	TRBD2	CASRETSGGPKNIQYF	TGTGCCAGCAGGGAGACTAGCGGGGGACCCAAAAACATTCAGTACTTC
TRBV5-1	NA	TRBJ2-7	NA	CASSPDWGTSYEQYF	TGCGCCAGCAGCCCCGATTGGGGGACCTCCTACGAGCAGTACTTC
TRBV11-2	few	TRBJ2-5	NA	CASSLAGRVQETQYF	TGTGCCAGCAGCTTAGCAGGCAGGGTCCAAGAGACCCAGTACTTC
TRBV5-6	NA	TRBJ2-2	TRBD2	CASSRPLAGANTGELFF	TGTGCCAGCAGCCGTCCACTAGCGGGGGCGAACACCGGGGAGCTGTTTTTT
TRBV19	NA	TRBJ2-6	TRBD1	CASSDTGAGANVLTF	TGTGCCAGTAGTGATACAGGGGCCGGGGCCAACGTCCTGACTTTC
TRBV27	NA	TRBJ1-5	NA	CASSLRRISNQPQHF	TGTGCCAGCAGTTTGCGAAGGATTAGCAATCAGCCCCAGCATTTT
TRBV27	NA	TRBJ2-7	TRBD2	CASSFKLGTTYEQYF	TGTGCCAGCAGTTTTAAACTTGGGACTACCTACGAGCAGTACTTC
TRBV7-6	NA	TRBJ2-1	TRBD2	CASSLEIAGSSYNEQFF	TGTGCCAGCAGCTTAGAGATAGCGGGGAGCTCCTACAATGAGCAGTTCTTC
TRBV28	NA	TRBJ2-3	TRBD2	CASKTSGLRTDTQYF	TGTGCCAGCAAAACTAGCGGATTGCGCACAGATACGCAGTATTTT
TRBV6-1	NA	TRBJ2-7	NA	CASSDHGSYEQYF	TGTGCCAGCAGTGACCACGGCTCCTACGAGCAGTACTTC
TRBV7-2	many	TRBJ2-3	TRBD2	CASSPGLAGGSTDTQYF	TGTGCCAGCTCCCCGGGACTAGCGGGGGGGAGCACAGATACGCAGTATTTT
TRBV6-5	NA	TRBJ2-5	NA	CASSYSAAQETQYF	TGTGCCAGCAGTTACTCGGCTGCACAAGAGACCCAGTACTTC
TRBV18	many	TRBJ2-7	TRBD1	CASSSGTGGAYEQYF	TGTGCCAGCTCATCCGGGACAGGGGGCGCGTACGAGCAGTACTTC
TRBV10-2	few	TRBJ2-1	NA	CASSERVNEQFF	TGCGCCAGCAGTGAGCGTGTCAATGAGCAGTTCTTC
TRBV11-2	many	TRBJ1-4	NA	CASSLVGRVGKEKLFF	TGTGCCAGCAGCTTAGTTGGCAGGGTTGGGAAGGAAAAACTGTTTTTT
TRBV11-1	few	TRBJ2-7	NA	CASSPERPGYEQYF	TGTGCCAGCAGCCCCGAGCGGCCGGGCTACGAGCAGTACTTC
TRBV2	many	TRBJ2-5	NA	CASSEETQYF	TGTGCCAGCAGTGAAGAGACCCAGTACTTC
TRBV7-2	many	TRBJ2-2	NA	CASSLALRTGELFF	TGTGCCAGCAGCTTAGCGCTCCGAACCGGGGAGCTGTTTTTT
TRBV5-1	many	TRBJ2-5	NA	CASSLSGVRPETQYF	TGCGCCAGCAGCTTGTCGGGGGTGAGGCCAGAGACCCAGTACTTC
TRBV7-2	few	TRBJ2-2	NA	CASSSGHSPTGELFF	TGTGCCAGCAGCTCGGGACATTCCCCCACCGGGGAGCTGTTTTTT
TRBV27	many	TRBJ2-6	NA	CASSPLGQKRSGANVLTF	TGTGCCAGCAGTCCCCTAGGACAGAAACGCTCTGGGGCCAACGTCCTGACTTTC
TRBV20-1	NA	TRBJ1-1	NA	CSASEQNTEAFF	TGCAGTGCTAGTGAGCAGAACACTGAAGCTTTCTTT